This passage covers 24 T cell receptor beta chains from one sample sequenced in a study of Ad26.COV2.S vaccination and SARS-CoV-2 variants. As to treatment: about 20 received Ad26.COV2.S at low or high dose, single or two shots; roughly five received placebo; per-sample allocation not given. It was on day 63 after the first vaccine or placebo injection that samples were taken. Libraries were prepared by immunoSEQ multiplex PCR; TCRdb keeps only in-frame clonotypes and omits some of them. There are hundreds of thousands of clones in the sample; roughly 84% occur only once, and less than 4% lies in the top ten. The sequences come from peripheral blood, collected in a trial of Ad26.COV2.S vaccine versus placebo. The receptor source for this set is a person aged 18-65 years who received the Ad26.COV2.S COVID-19 vaccine or a placebo.

V usage is TRBV11-2 and J usage is TRBJ2-7, with 7 nucleotides matching TRBD2. CDR1 is SGHAT and CDR2 is FQNNGV in the germline V gene. V dropped 5 bases and J dropped 5; count of bases not matched to a gene: 18. CDR3 length equals 17 residues. Written as DNA, the CDR3 is TGTGCCAGCAGCCCGGGGGGTGGGGCAGGGTCAGTGGACGAGCAGTACTTC. Its translation is CASSPGGGAGSVDEQYF.

The chain links TRBV12-5 to TRBJ1-2, with TRBD1 as a possible D gene (6 bases). The germline V gene has CDR1 LGHNT and CDR2 FRNRAP. The V end lost 6 bases, the J end lost 4 bases, and 12 bases lay between the germline ends. This CDR3 has 13 amino acids. DNA for the CDR3: TGTGCTAGTGGGCACAGGGACATCTATGGCTACACCTTC. Translating it yields CASGHRDIYGYTF.

This clone showed up many times. This chain joins TRBV7-9 and TRBJ2-1; TRBD1 matches 9 bases. Trimming took 4 bases from V and 8 from J; bases not matched to a gene: 6. CDR1 and CDR2 from the germline V gene are SEHNR and FQNEAQ (reference sequence). The CDR3 runs to 14 residues. DNA of the CDR3: TGTGCCAGCAGCTGGATCCGGGACAGGGATGAGCAGTTCTTC. It specifies CASSWIRDRDEQFF.

The rearrangement uses TRBV28 and TRBJ1-5; D is uncertain. The CDR3 has 14 amino acids. Germline V gives CDR1 MDHEN, CDR2 SYDVKM. The ends were cut back, 5 bases at V and 4 bases at J, with 12 bases in the middle. The CDR3 DNA is TGTGCCAGCAGTGGACCACGGGGAAATCAGCCCCAGCATTTT. This gives the protein CASSGPRGNQPQHF. Supplemented by reference TRBV28 and TRBJ1-5, the full variable domain reads DVKVTQSSRYLVKRTGEKVFLECVQDMDHENMFWYRQDPGLGLRLIYFSYDVKMKEKGDIPEGYSVSREKKERFSLILESASTNQTSMYLCASSGPRGNQPQHFGDGTRLSIL.

CDR3 in DNA: TGTGCCAGCACTGGGGGAGCCAATGAGCAGTTCTTC. Protein sequence: CASTGGANEQFF. The gene calls are TRBV28 and TRBJ2-1; D may match TRBD1 or TRBD2 (5 bases each). Germline V gene sequence: CDR1 MDHEN, CDR2 SYDVKM. The CDR3 runs 12 residues. The V end lost 7 bases, the J end lost 6 bases, and 10 bases lay between the germline ends.

The V and J genes are TRBV5-1 and TRBJ2-3; weak D call: TRBD1 (6 bases). The CDR3 extends over 15 amino acids. The germline V gene has CDR1 SGHRS and CDR2 YFSETQ. Trimming pared 1 base from V and 1 base from J, leaving 10 bases between. CDR3 residues: CASSLSPGGTDTQYF. CDR3 in DNA: TGCGCCAGCAGCTTGAGTCCAGGGGGCACAGATACGCAGTATTTT.

This clone was counted only a few times. This sequence joins TRBV4-1 and TRBJ1-5, with 8 bases fitting TRBD1. Germline assignment: CDR1 MGHRA and CDR2 YSYEKL. Trimming took 4 bases from V and 7 from J; bases not matched to a gene: 9. CDR3 length: 15 residues. The CDR3 loop is CASSPGQGGWQPQHF. In DNA form, the CDR3 reads TGCGCCAGCAGCCCCGGACAGGGTGGATGGCAGCCCCAGCATTTT.

The rearrangement joins TRBV7-9 to TRBJ2-2; 7 nucleotides match TRBD1. The CDR3 runs 16 residues. Unmatched junction bases numbered 9, after V lost 3 bases and J lost 5 bases. Germline-derived CDR1 and CDR2 are SEHNR and FQNEAQ (reference sequence). The CDR3 is CASSFPRQGETGELFF. CDR3 bases: TGTGCCAGCAGCTTCCCTAGACAGGGAGAGACCGGGGAGCTGTTTTTT.

The rearrangement links TRBV3-1 (or the pseudogene TRBV3-2) to TRBJ2-6, with TRBD2 matching over 15 bases. Germline V CDR1 and CDR2: LGHDT, YNNKEL (reference sequence). The CDR3 spans 19 residues. The ends lost 4 bases at V and 3 bases at J; junction bases unmatched: 7. CDR3 residues: CASSPTGLAGGRGANVLTF. The CDR3 bases are TGTGCCAGCAGCCCGACGGGACTAGCGGGAGGTCGTGGGGCCAACGTCCTGACTTTC.

The chain has TRBV5-4 and TRBJ2-1, with TRBD1 matching over 7 bases. The V gene's germline CDR1 is SGHNT and CDR2 YYREEE (reference sequence). The length of the CDR3 is 14 residues. V trimming: 0 bases; J trimming: 4 bases; junction bases outside the gene matches: 1. Here the CDR3 reads CASSLDRGYNEQFF. The CDR3 DNA reads as TGTGCCAGCAGCTTGGACAGGGGATACAATGAGCAGTTCTTC.

The CDR3 nucleotides read TGTGCCAGCAGTTACAGTAAAAACATTCAGTACTTC. Translating it yields CASSYSKNIQYF. V and J are TRBV2 and TRBJ2-4; the D is unclear. Trimming took 5 bases from V and 4 from J, leaving 6 bases between them. CDR3 length equals 12 residues. Germline CDR1 SNHLY, CDR2 FYNNEI.

This clone was detected only a few times. The chain combines TRBV10-3 with TRBJ2-2; possible D gene TRBD2, 6 bases. V lost 8 bases and J 6 bases, leaving 13 bases between the germline ends. Germline CDR1 reads ENHRY; CDR2 reads SYGVKD. CDR3 length equals 13 residues. CDR3 amino acids: CAIGAREAGELFF. Written as DNA, the CDR3 is TGTGCCATCGGGGCGAGGGAGGCCGGGGAGCTGTTTTTT.

The chain employs TRBV3-1 (or the pseudogene TRBV3-2) and TRBJ2-5; 13 bases match TRBD2. The V segment lost 3 bases and the J segment 1 base; nucleotides outside the gene matches: 5. In germline, CDR1 is LGHDT, CDR2 YNNKEL (reference sequence). This CDR3 has 17 amino acids. The CDR3 coding sequence is TGTGCCAGCAGCCACCGAAGGACTAGCGGGAGCCAAGAGACCCAGTACTTC. Translating it yields CASSHRRTSGSQETQYF.

This clone was observed a handful of times. The V gene is TRBV6-2 or TRBV6-3, the J gene TRBJ1-2; D not resolved. The V end was cut by 7 bases, the J end by 1 base, with 16 bases between. Germline assignment: CDR1 MNHEY and CDR2 SVGEGT. The CDR3 spans 15 residues. The CDR3 nucleotides read TGTGCCAGCACCCCTTACCGCACAGATAACTATGGCTACACCTTC. Protein: CASTPYRTDNYGYTF.

CDR3 bases: TGTGCCAGTAGTAAATCGGGGAACCCTACCTACGAGCAGTACTTC. This gives the protein CASSKSGNPTYEQYF. V is TRBV19 and J is TRBJ2-7; D is possibly TRBD2 (5 bases). The V end lost 4 bases, the J end lost 2 bases, and 15 bases lay between the germline ends. The CDR3 extends over 15 amino acids. Per germline, CDR1 LNHDA and CDR2 SQIVND (reference sequence).

This clone was counted a few times. This sequence joins TRBV5-4 and TRBJ2-2, with no clear D. The CDR3 length is 15 residues. CDR1 is SGHNT and CDR2 is YYREEE in the germline V gene (reference sequence). The germline V and J ends were trimmed by 2 bases and 1 base, with 9 bases remaining between them. The CDR3 protein is CASSFGLGNTGELFF. CDR3 sequence (DNA): TGTGCCAGCAGCTTCGGGTTGGGGAACACCGGGGAGCTGTTTTTT.

The V and J genes are TRBV4-3 and TRBJ2-7; tentatively, D is TRBD2 (6 bases). The germline V gene encodes CDR1 LGHNA and CDR2 YSLEER. Trimming cost V 4 bases and J 3 bases, with 19 bases left between them. CDR3 size: 16 residues. The CDR3 DNA sequence: TGCGCCAGCAGCCTCCCTCTTGGGACTGCGATCTACGAGCAGTACTTC. Its translation is CASSLPLGTAIYEQYF.

V gene TRBV30 combines with J gene TRBJ2-1; TRBD2 agrees at 8 bases. This CDR3 region has 14 residues. Germline values: CDR1 GTSNPN, CDR2 SVGIG (reference sequence). Trimming at V came to 4 bases and at J to 5 bases, leaving 7 bases not matched to a gene. CDR3 protein: CAWIKAGVNNEQFF. The DNA of the CDR3 is TGTGCCTGGATAAAAGCGGGGGTAAACAATGAGCAGTTCTTC.

The chain has TRBV29-1 and TRBJ1-5; a weak D match, TRBD1 (5 bases). V lost 4 bases and J 0 bases, leaving 10 bases between the germline ends. The CDR3 extends over 14 amino acids. CDR1 SQVTM and CDR2 ANQGSEA come from the germline V gene. CDR3 in amino acids: CSVAQGNSNQPQHF. In nucleotides, the CDR3 is TGCAGCGTTGCCCAGGGAAATAGCAATCAGCCCCAGCATTTT. Filled out from reference TRBV29-1 and TRBJ1-5, the complete variable domain reads SAVISQKPSRDICQRGTSLTIQCQVDSQVTMMFWYRQQPGQSLTLIATANQGSEATYESGFVIDKFPISRPNLTFSTLTVSNMSPEDSSIYLCSVAQGNSNQPQHFGDGTRLSIL.

The chain carries TRBV30 and TRBJ2-3; no firm D call. V dropped 3 bases and J dropped 4 bases, with 5 bases sitting between them. The germline V gene has CDR1 GTSNPN and CDR2 SVGIG (reference sequence). The CDR3 runs to 11 residues. Here the CDR3 DNA reads TGTGCCTGGAGCCCGGCAGATACGCAGTATTTT. This gives the protein CAWSPADTQYF.

Only one count was recorded for this clone. The rearrangement links TRBV4-1 to TRBJ2-5, with D possibly being TRBD1 (6 bases). The CDR3 extends over 15 amino acids. The germline gives CDR1 MGHRA, CDR2 YSYEKL. The V end was cut by 4 bases, the J end by 1 base, with 13 bases between. CDR3 residues: CASSLRGSPQETQYF. CDR3 DNA: TGCGCCAGCAGCCTCAGGGGCTCGCCCCAAGAGACCCAGTACTTC.

The chain uses TRBV5-1 and TRBJ1-1, with D hard to call. In germline, CDR1 is SGHRS, CDR2 YFSETQ. The CDR3 is 13 residues long. Trimming stripped 5 bases from V and 0 bases from J, with 8 bases between. The CDR3 DNA follows: TGCGCCAGCAGTCGCGAAATGAACACTGAAGCTTTCTTT. Protein: CASSREMNTEAFF.

The CDR3 DNA sequence: TGTGCCAGCAGCGTCGACCAGACCGGGGAGCTGTTTTTT. This translates into CASSVDQTGELFF. The rearrangement joins TRBV9 to TRBJ2-2; D is uncertain. Germline V lookup: CDR1 SGDLS, CDR2 YYNGEE. V was cut by 2 bases and J by 5 bases, with 7 bases left in between. The CDR3 extends over 13 amino acids. Full variable domain (outside the CDR3, taken from reference TRBV9 and TRBJ2-2): DSGVTQTPKHLITATGQRVTLRCSPRSGDLSVYWYQQSLDQGLQFLIQYYNGEERAKGNILERFSAQQFPDLHSELNLSSLELGDSALYFCASSVDQTGELFFGEGSRLTVL.

The chain employs TRBV10-2 and TRBJ2-1; D not certain. Germline values: CDR1 WSHSY, CDR2 SAAADI. V shed 0 bases and J shed 0 bases, with 9 bases lying between them. This CDR3 has 16 amino acids. The CDR3 sequence: CASSESAGYSYNEQFF. CDR3 DNA: TGCGCCAGCAGTGAGTCCGCAGGCTACTCCTACAATGAGCAGTTCTTC.